This T cell receptor (beta chain) was documented in a study of patients and donors after allogeneic stem cell transplantation. TCRdb reprocessed the RT-PCR reads via MiXCR and lists one record per CDR3 protein. The sample contains around 23,000 distinct CDR3 sequences, roughly 30% of which appear only once. This clonotype was seen ten or more times. CDR1 SGHTA and CDR2 FQGNSA come from the germline V gene. CDR3 length: 15 residues. Germline trimming cut 5 bases from V and 7 bases from J; bases unmatched to any gene: 10. The receptor comes from a human donor who was either an allogeneic HSCT recipient or a stem cell or donor lymphocyte infusion donor (not recorded which). It is not recorded whose cells these are; they may come from a transplant donor. Sequenced input: blood, either unsorted or a sorted T cell fraction (not recorded which). The rearrangement joins TRBV7-2 to TRBJ1-2, with 10 bases that match TRBD1. Here the CDR3 DNA reads TGTGCCAGCAGCCCTCCTCAGGGGACAGGGGTTGGCTACACCTTC. Translation: CASSPPQGTGVGYTF.